This T cell receptor beta chain was retrieved from a study of human T cells and chemical hapten exposure. Study-level information: All through the approximately 22-week study, the scalp of each patient received diphenylcyclopropenone doses weekly. Study-wide results and caveats: TCRs above 1 in 1000 frequency did not change with DPC sensitization.

As the library was built, unique molecular identifiers were attached to individual cDNA molecules. TCRdb re-called the RACE reads through MiXCR, storing one row per CDR3 protein. The table shows 60,000 to 65,000 distinct CDR3 sequences, with roughly 9.6% occurring only once. The CDR3 length is 16 residues. The V gene end was trimmed by 6 bases and the J gene end by 4 bases; junction bases not matched to a gene: 10. Time point in this sample: patch test 3, about 24 weeks after DPC sensitization. Regarding treatment: therapeutic diphenylcyclopropenone sensitization with weekly scalp DPC. This clonotype was found many times. As yet, its antigen is unknown.

Material: whole blood, obtained in connection with sensitization to the hapten diphenylcyclopropenone (DPC). The sequence was collected from a woman younger than 45 with alopecia areata. Some clones in this sample may be carry-over from other donors' samples. The J gene is TRBJ2-3, the V gene TRBV12-3 or TRBV12-4; 10 bases are shared with TRBD2. DNA of the CDR3: TGTGCCAGCAGCTCAACCGGGACTAGCGCGGCAGATACGCAGTATTTT. This translates into CASSSTGTSAADTQYF.